This T cell receptor (beta chain) was identified in a study of cytomegalovirus exposure and HLA in healthy donors. Findings and limits, study-wide: Later, an analysis found that TCR clusters from the first cohort tended to co-occur in the 95 to 150 validation repertoires. Many donors shared some public TCRs, even though most TCR sequences were rare. Per published reports, the classifier diagnosed cytomegalovirus status with high specificity and sensitivity. The authors enumerated 150 to 200 TCR beta chains as linked to cytomegalovirus.

Some clones are missing from TCRdb's copy, which holds only in-frame ones; the method was immunoSEQ multiplex PCR. The sample includes about 160,000 clones, around 89% of them seen just once. Germline loops: CDR1 SGHDT, CDR2 YYEEEE. V shed 2 bases, J shed 8 bases, and the junction held 4 bases outside the gene matches. The CDR3 is 12 residues long. This clone was detected only once. Its target is not known. The rearrangement links TRBV5-6 to TRBJ2-7; 7 nucleotides agree with TRBD1. Input material: PBMCs. This clonotype was obtained from a man aged 18 to 30 in good health and CMV-seronegative. CDR3 protein: CASSFKGAQQYV. The CDR3 nucleotides read TGTGCCAGCAGCTTCAAGGGGGCGCAGCAGTACGTC.